This record covers a single T cell receptor (beta chain). Its target is not known. The sample originates from a study of a mutant IDH1 vaccine in newly diagnosed glioma. Across the whole study: Treated individuals were around 60% male and approximately 38% female, averaging approximately 40 years of age. Most patients had radiochemotherapy with temozolomide before enrollment; others had one alone.

Time point noted: baseline, week 1 (first vaccination visit). Treatment meaning: pre-vaccination baseline after standard-of-care therapy. Donors' newly diagnosed IDH1-mutant WHO grade 3 or 4 astrocytomas lacked nuclear ATRX. Data came from immunoSEQ multiplex PCR; TCRdb stores just in-frame clones and leaves some out. The sample lists roughly 71,000 clones, just over 85% seen once, with 2.9% in the top ten. V lost 6 bases and J lost 3, with 15 bases in between. CDR1 and CDR2 from the germline V gene are MNHEY and SVGAGI. The CDR3 consists of 14 residues. Points from the study as a whole: Pseudoprogression seemed unlinked to shifts in top peripheral T cell clonotypes.

The specimen comprised PBMCs, sampled from a glioma patient treated with radiotherapy, temozolomide or both. The receptor's source is a man between 25 and 39 years old with glioma. The rearrangement uses TRBV6-5 and TRBJ2-7, with no clear D. The CDR3 sequence is CASRKQPLIYEQYF. CDR3 nucleotide sequence: TGTGCCAGCAGAAAACAGCCTTTGATCTACGAGCAGTACTTC.